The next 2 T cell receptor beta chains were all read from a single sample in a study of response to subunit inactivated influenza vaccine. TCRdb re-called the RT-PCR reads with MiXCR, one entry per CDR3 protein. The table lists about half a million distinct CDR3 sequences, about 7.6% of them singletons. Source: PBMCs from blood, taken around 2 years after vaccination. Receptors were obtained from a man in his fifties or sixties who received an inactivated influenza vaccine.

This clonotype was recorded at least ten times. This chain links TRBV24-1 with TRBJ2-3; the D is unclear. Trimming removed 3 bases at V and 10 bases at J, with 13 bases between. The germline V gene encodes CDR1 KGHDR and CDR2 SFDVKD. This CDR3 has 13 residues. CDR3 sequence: CATSDPPLGSQYF. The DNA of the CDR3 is TGTGCCACCAGTGATCCGCCCCTGGGTTCGCAGTATTTT.

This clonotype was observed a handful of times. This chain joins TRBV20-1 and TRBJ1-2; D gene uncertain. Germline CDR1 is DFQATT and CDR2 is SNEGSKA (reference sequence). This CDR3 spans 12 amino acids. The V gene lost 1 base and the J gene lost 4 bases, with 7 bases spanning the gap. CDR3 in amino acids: CSARGGPYGYTF. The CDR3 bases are TGCAGTGCTAGAGGCGGTCCCTATGGCTACACCTTC.